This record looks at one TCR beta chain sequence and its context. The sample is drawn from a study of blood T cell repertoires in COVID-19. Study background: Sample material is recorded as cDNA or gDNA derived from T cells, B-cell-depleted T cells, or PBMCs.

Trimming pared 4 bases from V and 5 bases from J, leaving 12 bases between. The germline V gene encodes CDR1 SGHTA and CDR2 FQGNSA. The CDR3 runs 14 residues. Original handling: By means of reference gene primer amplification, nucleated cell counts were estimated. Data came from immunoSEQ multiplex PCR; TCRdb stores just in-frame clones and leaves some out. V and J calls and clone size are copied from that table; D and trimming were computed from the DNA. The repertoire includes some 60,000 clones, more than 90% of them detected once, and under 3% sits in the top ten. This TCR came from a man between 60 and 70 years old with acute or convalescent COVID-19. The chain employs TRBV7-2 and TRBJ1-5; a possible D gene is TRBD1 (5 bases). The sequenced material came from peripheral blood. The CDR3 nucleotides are TGTGCCAGCAGCTCGCGGGGCGGAGATCAGCCCCAGCATTTT. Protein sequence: CASSSRGGDQPQHF.